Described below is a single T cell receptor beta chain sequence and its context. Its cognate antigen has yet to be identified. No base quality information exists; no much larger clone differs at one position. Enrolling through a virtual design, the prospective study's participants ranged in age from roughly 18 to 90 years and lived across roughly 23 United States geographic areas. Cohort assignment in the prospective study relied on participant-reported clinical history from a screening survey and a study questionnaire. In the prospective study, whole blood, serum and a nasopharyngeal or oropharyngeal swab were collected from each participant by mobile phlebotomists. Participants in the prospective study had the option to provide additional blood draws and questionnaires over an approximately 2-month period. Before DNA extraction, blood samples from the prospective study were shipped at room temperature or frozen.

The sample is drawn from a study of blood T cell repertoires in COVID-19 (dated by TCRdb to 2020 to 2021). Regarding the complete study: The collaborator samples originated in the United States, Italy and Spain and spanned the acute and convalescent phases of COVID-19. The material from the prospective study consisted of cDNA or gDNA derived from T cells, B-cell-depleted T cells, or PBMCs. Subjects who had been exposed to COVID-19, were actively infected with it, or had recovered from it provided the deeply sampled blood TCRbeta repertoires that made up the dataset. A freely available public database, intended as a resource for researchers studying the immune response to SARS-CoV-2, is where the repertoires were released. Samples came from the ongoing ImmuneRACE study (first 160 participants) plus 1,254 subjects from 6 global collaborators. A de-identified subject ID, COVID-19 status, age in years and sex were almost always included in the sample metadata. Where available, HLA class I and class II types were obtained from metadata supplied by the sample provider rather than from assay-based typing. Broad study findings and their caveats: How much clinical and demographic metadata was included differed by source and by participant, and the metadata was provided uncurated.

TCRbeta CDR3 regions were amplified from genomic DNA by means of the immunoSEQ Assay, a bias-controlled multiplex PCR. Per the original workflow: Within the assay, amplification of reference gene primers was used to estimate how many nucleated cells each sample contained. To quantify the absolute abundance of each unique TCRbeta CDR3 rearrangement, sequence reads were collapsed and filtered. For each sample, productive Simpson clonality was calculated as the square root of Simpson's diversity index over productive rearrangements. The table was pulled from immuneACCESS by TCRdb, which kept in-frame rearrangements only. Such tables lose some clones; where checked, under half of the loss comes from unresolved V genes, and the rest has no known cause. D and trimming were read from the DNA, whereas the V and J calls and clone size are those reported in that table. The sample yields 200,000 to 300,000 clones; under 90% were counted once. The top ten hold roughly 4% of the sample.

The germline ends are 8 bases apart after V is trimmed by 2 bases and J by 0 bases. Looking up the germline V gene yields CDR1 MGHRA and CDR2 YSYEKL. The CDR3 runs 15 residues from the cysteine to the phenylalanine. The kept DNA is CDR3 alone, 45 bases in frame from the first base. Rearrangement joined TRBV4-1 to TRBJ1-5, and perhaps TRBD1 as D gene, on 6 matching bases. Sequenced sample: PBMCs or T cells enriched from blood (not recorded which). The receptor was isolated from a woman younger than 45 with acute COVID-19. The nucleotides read TGCGCCAGCAGCCAACAGGACAGTAGCAATCAGCCCCAGCATTTT. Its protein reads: CASSQQDSSNQPQHF.